The clone carrying this T cell receptor beta chain was observed a single time. It was 300 ng DNA, 25,000 to 35,000 T cell genomes, that went into each replicate PCR of unsorted PBMC. Libraries were prepared by immunoSEQ multiplex PCR; TCRdb keeps only in-frame clonotypes and omits some of them. The repertoire holds around 500,000 clones, with roughly 80% as singletons. Donors were Caucasian adults residing in Nashville, Tennessee, USA. This entry belongs to a study of shared clonotypes between healthy human individuals. Germline V gives CDR1 LNHDA, CDR2 SQIVND (reference sequence). The V gene lost 7 bases and the J gene lost 2 bases, with 14 bases spanning the gap. This CDR3 region has 14 residues.

Sequenced sample: PBMCs. The TCR originated in a woman aged 40 to 49 in good health. Some clones in this sample may be carry-over from other donors' samples. This chain connects TRBV19 to TRBJ1-1; D unresolved. As DNA, the CDR3 is TGTGCCAGTACCCGAGGCCTGGATAACACTGAAGCTTTCTTT. This codes for CASTRGLDNTEAFF.